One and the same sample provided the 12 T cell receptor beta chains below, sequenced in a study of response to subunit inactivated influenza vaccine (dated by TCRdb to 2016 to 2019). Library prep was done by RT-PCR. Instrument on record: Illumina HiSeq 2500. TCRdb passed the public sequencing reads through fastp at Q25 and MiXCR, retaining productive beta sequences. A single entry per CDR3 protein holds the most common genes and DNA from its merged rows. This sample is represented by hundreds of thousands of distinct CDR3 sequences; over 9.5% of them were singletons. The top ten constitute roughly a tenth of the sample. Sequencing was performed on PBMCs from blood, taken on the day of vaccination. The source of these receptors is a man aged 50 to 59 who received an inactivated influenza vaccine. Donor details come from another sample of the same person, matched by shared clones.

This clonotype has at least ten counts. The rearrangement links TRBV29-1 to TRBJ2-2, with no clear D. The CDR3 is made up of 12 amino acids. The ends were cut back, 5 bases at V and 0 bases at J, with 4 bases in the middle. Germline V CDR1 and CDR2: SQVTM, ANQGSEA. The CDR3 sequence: CSVWSNTGELFF. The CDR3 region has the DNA TGCAGCGTTTGGTCGAACACCGGGGAGCTGTTTTTT.

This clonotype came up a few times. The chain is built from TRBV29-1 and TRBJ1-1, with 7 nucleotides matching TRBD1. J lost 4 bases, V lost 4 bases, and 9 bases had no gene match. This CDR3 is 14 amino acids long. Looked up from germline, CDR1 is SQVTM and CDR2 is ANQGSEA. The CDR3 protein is CSVVRAGGITEAFF. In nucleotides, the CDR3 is TGCAGCGTTGTCCGGGCAGGGGGTATCACTGAAGCTTTCTTT.

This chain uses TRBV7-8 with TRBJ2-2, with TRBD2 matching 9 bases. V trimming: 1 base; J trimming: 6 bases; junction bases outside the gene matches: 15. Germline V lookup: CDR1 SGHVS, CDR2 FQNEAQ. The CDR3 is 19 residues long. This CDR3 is CASSLVTPSGKIIAGELFF. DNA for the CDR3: TGTGCCAGCAGCTTAGTAACCCCTAGCGGGAAGATAATCGCCGGGGAGCTGTTTTTT.

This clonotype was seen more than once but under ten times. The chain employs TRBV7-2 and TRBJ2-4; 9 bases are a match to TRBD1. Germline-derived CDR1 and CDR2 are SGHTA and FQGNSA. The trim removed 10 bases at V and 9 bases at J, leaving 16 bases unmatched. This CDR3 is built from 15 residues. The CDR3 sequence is CATGKGTGTYSIQYF. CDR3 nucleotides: TGTGCCACCGGTAAAGGGACAGGGACGTATAGCATTCAGTACTTC.

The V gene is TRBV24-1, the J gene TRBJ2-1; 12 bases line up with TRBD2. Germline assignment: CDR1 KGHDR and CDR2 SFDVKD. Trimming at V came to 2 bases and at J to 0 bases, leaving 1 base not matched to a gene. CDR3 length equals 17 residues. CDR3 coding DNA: TGTGCCACCAGTGATTCTAGCGGGGGGGTCTCCTACAATGAGCAGTTCTTC. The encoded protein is CATSDSSGGVSYNEQFF.

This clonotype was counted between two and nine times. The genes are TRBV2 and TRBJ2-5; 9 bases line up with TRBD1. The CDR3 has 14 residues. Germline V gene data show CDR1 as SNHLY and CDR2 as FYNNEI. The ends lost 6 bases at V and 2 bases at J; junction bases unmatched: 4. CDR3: CASRQGALQETQYF. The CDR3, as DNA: TGTGCCAGCAGACAGGGGGCCCTTCAAGAGACCCAGTACTTC.

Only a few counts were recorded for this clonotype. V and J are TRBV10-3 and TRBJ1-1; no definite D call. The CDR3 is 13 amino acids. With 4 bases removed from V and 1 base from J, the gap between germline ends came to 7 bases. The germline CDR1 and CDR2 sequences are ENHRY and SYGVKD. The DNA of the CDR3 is TGTGCCATCAGTGTACAGCCGAACACTGAAGCTTTCTTT. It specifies CAISVQPNTEAFF.

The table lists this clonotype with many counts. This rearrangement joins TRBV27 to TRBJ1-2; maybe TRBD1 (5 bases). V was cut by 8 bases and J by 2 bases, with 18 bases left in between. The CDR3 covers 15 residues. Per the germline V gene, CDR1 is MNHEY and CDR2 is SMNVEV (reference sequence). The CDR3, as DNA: TGTGCCAGCGGGGGACCCAGTAGTAGGAACTATGGCTACACCTTC. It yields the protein CASGGPSSRNYGYTF.

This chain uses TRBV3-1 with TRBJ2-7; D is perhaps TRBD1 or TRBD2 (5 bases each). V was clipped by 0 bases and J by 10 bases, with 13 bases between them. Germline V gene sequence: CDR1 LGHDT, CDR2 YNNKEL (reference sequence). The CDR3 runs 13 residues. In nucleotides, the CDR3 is TGTGCCAGCAGCCAAGATGGGGGAGTAAGACAGTACTTC. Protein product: CASSQDGGVRQYF.

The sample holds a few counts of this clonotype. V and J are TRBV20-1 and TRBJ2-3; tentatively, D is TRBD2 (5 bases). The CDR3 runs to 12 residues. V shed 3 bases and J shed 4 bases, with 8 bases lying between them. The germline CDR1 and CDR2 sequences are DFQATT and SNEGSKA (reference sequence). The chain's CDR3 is CSARTTADTQYF. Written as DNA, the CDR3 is TGCAGTGCTAGGACTACAGCAGATACGCAGTATTTT.

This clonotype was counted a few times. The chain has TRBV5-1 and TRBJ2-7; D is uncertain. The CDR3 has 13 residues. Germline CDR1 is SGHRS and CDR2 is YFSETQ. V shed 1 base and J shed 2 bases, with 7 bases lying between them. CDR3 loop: CASSLFQAYEQYF. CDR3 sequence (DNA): TGCGCCAGCAGCTTGTTCCAGGCCTACGAGCAGTACTTC.

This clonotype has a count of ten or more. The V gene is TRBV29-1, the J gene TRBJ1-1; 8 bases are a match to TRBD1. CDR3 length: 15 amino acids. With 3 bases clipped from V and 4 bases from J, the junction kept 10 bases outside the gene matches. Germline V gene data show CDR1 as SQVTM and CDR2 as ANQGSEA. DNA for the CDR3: TGCAGCGTTGATTATTCAGGGGGCGCGACCACTGAAGCTTTCTTT. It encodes CSVDYSGGATTEAFF.